This TCR beta chain was captured in a study of T-cell memory formation after mild COVID-19. Each CDR3 protein gets one entry after TCRdb re-called the 5' RACE reads with MiXCR. The table lists roughly 300,000 distinct CDR3 sequences, around 15% of them singletons. The CDR3 is 13 residues long. V shed 7 bases and J 5 bases; nucleotides not matched to a gene: 6. Germline loops: CDR1 SQVTM, CDR2 ANQGSEA. The sequenced material came from PBMCs or a T cell subset sorted from them (not recorded which). The V gene is TRBV29-1, the J gene TRBJ1-1; 11 bases align to TRBD1. This clonotype originated in a man aged 18 to 30 who had mild COVID-19 (a few samples of this study predate the infection). Cell type and time point are not known. CDR3 DNA sequence: TGCAGCGCCCGGACAGGGGGCGAGACTGAAGCTTTCTTT. This gives the protein CSARTGGETEAFF.